The present T cell receptor (beta chain) was sequenced within a study of shared clonotypes between healthy human individuals. Germline lookup yields CDR1 SGHTA and CDR2 FQGNSA. There are 16 residues in the CDR3. V dropped 2 bases and J dropped 4; count of bases not matched to a gene: 10. Some clones are missing from TCRdb's copy, which holds only in-frame ones; the method was immunoSEQ multiplex PCR. The sample shows roughly 490,000 clones, 79% of them seen only once. The source material was PBMCs. V usage is TRBV7-2 and J usage is TRBJ2-5; 7 positions match TRBD2. The receptor's source is a woman aged 35 to 49 in good health. Some clones in this sample may be carry-over from other donors' samples. CDR3 DNA sequence: TGTGCCAGCAGCTTATGGGGCGGGAGAGGCCTAGAGACCCAGTACTTC. It codes for CASSLWGGRGLETQYF.